This paragraph reports one T cell receptor beta chain. Its antigen is unknown. Some clones are missing from TCRdb's copy, which holds only in-frame ones; the method was immunoSEQ multiplex PCR. The data show fewer than 70,000 clones, roughly 85% seen once. The source of the sample is a study of OX40 agonist ivuxolimab in advanced cancers. The wider study: Clinicians treated patients with ivuxolimab, an agonistic anti-OX40 (CD134) antibody. While on treatment, patients had intravenous ivuxolimab at 0.01 to 10 mg/kg every 2 weeks. Averaging about 60 years in age, with a range of roughly 23 to 85, the cohort was about 86% male.

Broader study findings: At 0.1 to 3.0 mg/kg and by week 6, clonal expansion occurred in CD4+ and CD8+ blood T cells.

The CDR3 is 14 residues long. CDR1 is MNHNS and CDR2 is SASEGT in the germline V gene. Losses at the gene ends were 5 bases for V and 6 bases for J; bases not matched to a gene: 4. Material: CD4+ or CD8+ T cells sorted from blood, obtained in a trial of the OX40 agonist ivuxolimab. The V gene is TRBV6-1, the J gene TRBJ1-5, with TRBD1 matching over 10 bases. The clonotype was recovered from an adult with an advanced solid tumor such as melanoma, head and neck, liver or kidney cancer. The DNA for the CDR3 is TGTGCCAGCAGTCTTGACAGGGGGCCTCAGCCCCAGCATTTT. Translating it yields CASSLDRGPQPQHF.